One and the same sample provided the 27 T cell receptor beta chains below, sequenced in a study of CD8+CD57+ T cells in acquired aplastic anemia. It was genomic DNA that served as the template for profiling TCR beta VDJ and CDR3. MiXCR, run by TCRdb on the reads, gives a single entry per CDR3 protein. The sample yields about 270,000 distinct CDR3 sequences, 55% to 60% seen once. The material sequenced was sorted CD4+, CD8+, or CD8+CD57+ T cells (not recorded which) from PBMCs. All receptors derive from a human donor with severe aplastic anemia or a healthy control (not recorded which).

The table lists this clonotype with a count of one. This chain links TRBV19 with TRBJ2-7, with 9 bases that match TRBD1. Germline assignment: CDR1 LNHDA and CDR2 SQIVND (reference sequence). There are 15 residues in the CDR3. Trimming at V came to 5 bases and at J to 2 bases, leaving 7 bases not matched to a gene. CDR3 coding DNA: TGTGCCAGTAGTCCCGGACAGGGGCCCGCCTACGAGCAGTACTTC. Translation: CASSPGQGPAYEQYF.

This clonotype was recorded a few times. This rearrangement joins TRBV20-1 to TRBJ2-7; TRBD2 agrees at 10 bases. The ends lost 3 bases at V and 0 bases at J; junction bases unmatched: 5. This CDR3 region has 15 residues. The germline gives CDR1 DFQATT, CDR2 SNEGSKA (reference sequence). CDR3 residues: CSASRASGSSYEQYF. The CDR3 nucleotides read TGCAGTGCTAGTCGGGCTAGCGGGAGCTCCTACGAGCAGTACTTC.

The chain joins TRBV6-6 to TRBJ1-3, with D perhaps matching TRBD1 (5 bases). Trimming stripped 5 bases from V and 0 bases from J, with 20 bases between. The CDR3 is 18 amino acids. Germline V CDR1 and CDR2: MNHNY, SVGAGI (reference sequence). CDR3 bases: TGTGCCAGCAGTCCTGGGGGAAGGAAGGCCATCTCTGGAAACACCATATATTTT. It yields the protein CASSPGGRKAISGNTIYF.

This clonotype was counted only a few times. J is TRBJ1-4 and V is TRBV7-2; D uncertain. This CDR3 spans 15 amino acids. Trimming removed 1 base from V and 0 bases from J, with 6 bases in between. Germline V CDR1 and CDR2: SGHTA, FQGNSA. This chain's CDR3 is CASSLGGSTNEKLFF. The CDR3 DNA sequence: TGTGCCAGCAGCTTAGGAGGGTCAACTAATGAAAAACTGTTTTTT.

This clonotype has a count of ten or more. V is TRBV24-1 and J is TRBJ2-5; D unresolved. Trimming took 3 bases from V and 2 from J, leaving 15 bases between them. This CDR3 is built from 16 residues. Germline V gene lookup returns CDR1 KGHDR and CDR2 SFDVKD. Written as DNA, the CDR3 is TGTGCCACCAGTGATACTGGACCCCGAGAGCAAGAGACCCAGTACTTC. Amino acids: CATSDTGPREQETQYF.

This clonotype was observed at least ten times. The chain employs TRBV14 and TRBJ1-1, with 7 bases aligning to TRBD1. J was trimmed by 6 bases and V by 2 bases; bases with no gene match: 9. CDR1 and CDR2 from the germline V gene are SGHDN and FVKESK. The CDR3 contains 15 residues. The CDR3 region is CASSQRQGKVSEAFF. CDR3 coding DNA: TGTGCCAGCAGCCAACGACAGGGAAAAGTCTCTGAAGCTTTCTTT. Using reference TRBV14 and TRBJ1-1 for the parts outside the CDR3, the full variable domain is EAGVTQFPSHSVIEKGQTVTLRCDPISGHDNLYWYRRVMGKEIKFLLHFVKESKQDESGMPNNRFLAERTGGTYSTLKVQPAELEDSGVYFCASSQRQGKVSEAFFGQGTRLTVV.

In this sample, this clonotype turned up once. CDR3 region: CASSPGTGVGNQPQHF. CDR3 bases: TGTGCCAGCAGCCCGGGGACAGGGGTCGGCAATCAGCCCCAGCATTTT. The chain has TRBV7-6 and TRBJ1-5; 10 nucleotides align to TRBD1. V lost 5 bases, J lost 2 bases, and 6 bases stayed unmatched. CDR1 and CDR2 (germline): SGHVS, FNYEAQ. This CDR3 comprises 16 residues.

This clonotype has more than one count but fewer than ten. The chain recombines TRBV2 with TRBJ1-5, with D unclear. V shed 6 bases and J shed 6 bases, with 15 bases lying between them. The CDR3 totals 14 residues. Germline V gives CDR1 SNHLY, CDR2 FYNNEI. CDR3 bases: TGTGCCAGCAGCCCCTTTGCCGGGGTTCAGCCCCAGCATTTT. This gives the protein CASSPFAGVQPQHF.

The V gene is TRBV9, the J gene TRBJ2-3, with TRBD2 matching 13 bases. Germline V gene sequence: CDR1 SGDLS, CDR2 YYNGEE. Trimming at V came to 3 bases and at J to 0 bases, leaving 4 bases not matched to a gene. The CDR3 consists of 17 residues. CDR3 in DNA: TGTGCCAGCAGCGCGGGACTAGCGGGGTCTAGCACAGATACGCAGTATTTT. Its translation is CASSAGLAGSSTDTQYF. The full variable domain, in which reference TRBV9 and TRBJ2-3 provide the parts outside the CDR3, is DSGVTQTPKHLITATGQRVTLRCSPRSGDLSVYWYQQSLDQGLQFLIQYYNGEERAKGNILERFSAQQFPDLHSELNLSSLELGDSALYFCASSAGLAGSSTDTQYFGPGTRLTVL.

The V and J genes are TRBV6-5 and TRBJ2-3; D is ambiguous. V lost 6 bases and J lost 5, with 12 bases in between. Germline CDR1 is MNHEY and CDR2 is SVGAGI. CDR3 length equals 13 residues. The CDR3 coding sequence is TGTGCCAGCAGCCCCCTATCCGAAGATACGCAGTATTTT. This translates into CASSPLSEDTQYF.

J is TRBJ1-1 and V is TRBV29-1, with D possibly TRBD1 on 5 matching bases. V was shortened by 4 bases and J by 7 bases, with 16 bases between the two germline ends. This CDR3 contains 13 residues. Germline CDR1 and CDR2: SQVTM and ANQGSEA. CDR3 sequence (DNA): TGCAGCGTTGCAACCGGGACTAGCATTGAAGCTTTCTTT. Its translation is CSVATGTSIEAFF.

There are many counts of this clonotype. This chain connects TRBV4-1 to TRBJ1-4; TRBD1 is a possible D gene (5 bases). This CDR3 has 15 amino acids. V lost 8 bases to trimming and J lost 5 bases, with 18 bases between them. Germline V CDR1 and CDR2: MGHRA, YSYEKL. CDR3 amino acids: CASPKVGTVNEKLFF. CDR3 nucleotide sequence: TGCGCCAGCCCTAAAGTCGGGACGGTGAATGAAAAACTGTTTTTT.

V usage is TRBV20-1 and J usage is TRBJ1-2; TRBD1 might be the D (6 bases). The CDR3 spans 14 residues. Between the trimmed V and J ends, which lost 3 bases and 2 bases, there was a span of 13 bases. Per germline, CDR1 DFQATT and CDR2 SNEGSKA (reference sequence). The CDR3 reads CSARGGTTNYGYTF. The CDR3 DNA reads TGCAGTGCTAGGGGGGGGACAACAAACTATGGCTACACCTTC.

This chain joins TRBV9 and TRBJ1-6; no definite D call. The CDR3 runs to 12 residues. Germline-derived CDR1 and CDR2 are SGDLS and YYNGEE. The ends were cut back, 2 bases at V and 9 bases at J, with 6 bases in the middle. The CDR3 loop is CASSVSGSPLHF. The CDR3 DNA follows: TGTGCCAGCAGCGTTTCCGGTTCACCCCTCCACTTT.

This clonotype was detected many times. The chain links TRBV12-3 or TRBV12-4 to TRBJ2-1; 11 bases align to TRBD1. V dropped 0 bases and J dropped 7; count of bases not matched to a gene: 11. CDR3 length: 18 residues. The CDR3 sequence is CASSLALSDRGLGNEQFF. CDR3 nucleotide sequence: TGTGCCAGCAGTTTAGCGCTCTCGGACAGGGGGCTGGGGAATGAGCAGTTCTTC.

V usage is TRBV20-1 and J usage is TRBJ2-5; D is unclear. The germline V gene encodes CDR1 DFQATT and CDR2 SNEGSKA (reference sequence). CDR3 length: 11 residues. V gave up 5 bases and J gave up 6 bases, with 10 bases separating them. The chain's CDR3 is CSAPLGQTQYF. Written as DNA, the CDR3 is TGCAGTGCTCCTCTTGGCCAGACCCAGTACTTC.

J is TRBJ2-1 and V is TRBV10-3; D is uncertain. From germline, CDR1 is ENHRY and CDR2 SYGVKD. The CDR3 spans 16 residues. V lost 3 bases and J 0 bases, leaving 12 bases between the germline ends. The CDR3 bases are TGTGCCATCAGTGATAAGCACATGAGCTCCTACAATGAGCAGTTCTTC. Translated, it gives CAISDKHMSSYNEQFF.

The rearrangement uses TRBV29-1 and TRBJ2-2, with 10 bases identical to TRBD1. Germline CDR1 SQVTM, CDR2 ANQGSEA. Trimming took 3 bases from V and 2 from J; bases not matched to a gene: 15. This CDR3 is built from 19 residues. The CDR3 is CSVEAGDRGTIYNTGELFF. CDR3 coding DNA: TGCAGCGTTGAGGCCGGGGACAGGGGCACGATTTATAACACCGGGGAGCTGTTTTTT.

This clonotype was seen many times. The chain joins TRBV7-2 to TRBJ2-3; D is undetermined. Germline CDR1 SGHTA, CDR2 FQGNSA. The CDR3 consists of 13 residues. The ends were cut back, 5 bases at V and 5 bases at J, with 11 bases in the middle. CDR3 nucleotide sequence: TGTGCCAGCAGCCCGCGGACCCGAGATACGCAGTATTTT. As protein: CASSPRTRDTQYF.

The chain has TRBV11-3 and TRBJ2-2; D is unclear. Trimming left V 5 bases short and J 5 bases short, with 15 bases between. This CDR3 has 15 amino acids. Per germline, CDR1 SGHNT and CDR2 YENEEA. CDR3 sequence (DNA): TGTGCCAGCAGCCAACAGCTCCTGGAGACCGGGGAGCTGTTTTTT. It translates to CASSQQLLETGELFF.

V and J are TRBV19 and TRBJ2-2; D not resolved. The germline V gene has CDR1 LNHDA and CDR2 SQIVND (reference sequence). Trimming left V 4 bases short and J 4 bases short, with 7 bases between. The CDR3 is 13 residues long. Written as DNA, the CDR3 is TGTGCCAGTAGTAGCCCGAGCACCGGGGAGCTGTTTTTT. Its protein is CASSSPSTGELFF. Together with reference TRBV19 and TRBJ2-2, the CDR3 gives the full variable domain: DGGITQSPKYLFRKEGQNVTLSCEQNLNHDAMYWYRQDPGQGLRLIYYSQIVNDFQKGDIAEGYSVSREKKESFPLTVTSAQKNPTAFYLCASSSPSTGELFFGEGSRLTVL.

This clonotype was observed a single time. The CDR3 region has the DNA TGCAGTGCTAGTACAGGGGCCGAGCAGTACTTC. Translation gives CSASTGAEQYF. The rearrangement uses TRBV20-1 and TRBJ2-7, with 7 bases identical to TRBD1. Germline-derived CDR1 and CDR2 are DFQATT and SNEGSKA (reference sequence). The CDR3 has 11 amino acids. With 3 bases clipped from V and 6 bases from J, the junction kept 2 bases outside the gene matches.

The rearrangement links TRBV7-9 to TRBJ2-3, with D perhaps matching TRBD1 or TRBD2 (5 bases each). Trimming removed 5 bases from V and 2 bases from J, with 14 bases in between. Germline CDR1 is SEHNR and CDR2 is FQNEAQ (reference sequence). CDR3 length: 15 amino acids. Here the CDR3 DNA reads TGTGCCAGCAGCCGCCTTGTGGGGGACACAGATACGCAGTATTTT. This translates into CASSRLVGDTDTQYF.

The chain employs TRBV7-9 and TRBJ1-2, with a tentative D call TRBD1 (5 bases). The germline gives CDR1 SEHNR, CDR2 FQNEAQ (reference sequence). CDR3 length: 14 amino acids. Trimming took 7 bases from V and 4 from J, leaving 16 bases between them. The CDR3: CASTSRPGGYGYTF. The CDR3 nucleotides are TGTGCCAGCACCTCAAGGCCTGGGGGCTATGGCTACACCTTC.

This rearrangement joins TRBV7-9 to TRBJ2-3; 9 nucleotides agree with TRBD2. V gave up 5 bases and J gave up 4 bases; unmatched junction bases: 19. The CDR3 runs 19 residues. CDR1 is SEHNR and CDR2 is FQNEAQ in the germline V gene (reference sequence). CDR3 nucleotides: TGTGCCAGCAGCCCCCGTCGGGCGGGGGGGCGTAGATCTGCAGATACGCAGTATTTT. It yields the protein CASSPRRAGGRRSADTQYF. The full variable domain, in which reference TRBV7-9 and TRBJ2-3 provide the parts outside the CDR3, is DTGVSQNPRHKITKRGQNVTFRCDPISEHNRLYWYRQTLGQGPEFLTYFQNEAQLEKSRLLSDRFSAERPKGSFSTLEIQRTEQGDSAMYLCASSPRRAGGRRSADTQYFGPGTRLTVL.

In nucleotides, the CDR3 is TGTGCCAGCCGGGGGACTAATGAAAAACTGTTTTTT. It translates to CASRGTNEKLFF. The chain is built from TRBV7-9 and TRBJ1-4, with D perhaps TRBD1 (5 bases). The CDR3 is 12 residues long. Trimming took 8 bases from V and 2 from J, leaving 6 bases between them. CDR1 and CDR2 from the germline V gene are SEHNR and FQNEAQ (reference sequence).

The table lists this clonotype with many counts. V usage is TRBV5-6 and J usage is TRBJ2-6, with D unresolved. Germline CDR1 SGHDT, CDR2 YYEEEE. This CDR3 comprises 18 residues. Trimming removed 0 bases from V and 5 bases from J, with 18 bases in between. The CDR3 protein is CASSLAMGSESWANVLTF. CDR3 DNA sequence: TGTGCCAGCAGCTTGGCCATGGGGTCCGAATCCTGGGCCAACGTCCTGACTTTC.